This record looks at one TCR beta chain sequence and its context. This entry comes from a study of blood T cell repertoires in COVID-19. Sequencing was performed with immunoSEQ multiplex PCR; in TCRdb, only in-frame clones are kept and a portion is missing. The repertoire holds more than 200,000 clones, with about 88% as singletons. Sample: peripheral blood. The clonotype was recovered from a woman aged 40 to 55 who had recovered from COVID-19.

CDR3 loop: CASSPWGRVLTF. The CDR3, as DNA: TGTGCCAGCTCACCCTGGGGGAGGGTCCTGACTTTC. V gene TRBV18 combines with J gene TRBJ2-6, with a possible D match to TRBD2 (6 bases). V was pared by 3 bases and J by 13 bases, with 10 bases between. Germline V gene lookup returns CDR1 KGHSH and CDR2 LQKENI. This CDR3 region has 12 residues.